The present T cell receptor beta chain was sequenced within a study of cytomegalovirus exposure and HLA in healthy donors. PCR employed 60 Vbeta and 13 Jbeta primers. Assay used: immunoSEQ multiplex PCR; TCRdb lists only in-frame clones, some missing. The data hold 160,000 or so clones, with about 80% observed a single time. For this clone: A junction boundary mismatches the germline segment, possibly from a read error.

Sequenced: PBMCs. The TCR sequence derives from a man in his forties or fifties in good health and CMV-seronegative.

The CDR3 DNA is TGTGCCAGCACCCTAAGGGCCTCTGGGGCCAACGGCCTGACTTTC. It translates to CASTLRASGANGLTF. The chain combines TRBV27 with TRBJ2-6; D perhaps matches TRBD1 (5 bases). Germline V gene lookup returns CDR1 MNHEY and CDR2 SMNVEV (reference sequence). The CDR3 is 15 residues long. Combining the CDR3 with reference TRBV27 and TRBJ2-6 gives the whole variable domain EAQVTQNPRYLITVTGKKLTVTCSQNMNHEYMSWYRQDPGLGLRQIYYSMNVEVTDKGDVPEGYKVSRKEKRNFPLILESPSPNQTSLYFCASTLRASGANGLTFGAGSRLTVL.